These 20 T cell receptor beta chains share one sample of origin, sequenced in a study of blood T cell repertoires in COVID-19. The data were produced by immunoSEQ multiplex PCR, yet TCRdb's version contains in-frame clones alone and is incomplete. This table has around 100,000 clones, approximately 90% appearing once. Sequencing was done on a sample of peripheral blood. Every receptor here comes from a middle-aged man with acute or convalescent COVID-19.

The chain uses TRBV4-1 and TRBJ2-1; D gene uncertain. Trimming took 0 bases from V and 3 from J, leaving 12 bases between them. The CDR3 contains 16 residues. Germline-derived CDR1 and CDR2 are MGHRA and YSYEKL. CDR3 region: CASSQDPPPGYNEQFF. The CDR3 DNA follows: TGCGCCAGCAGCCAAGACCCCCCACCCGGCTACAATGAGCAGTTCTTC.

The V call is TRBV11-2, the J call TRBJ2-7, with TRBD2 matching 7 bases. V was clipped by 1 base and J by 3 bases; unmatched bases: 15. The CDR3 totals 18 residues. Germline CDR1 reads SGHAT; CDR2 reads FQNNGV. Written as DNA, the CDR3 is TGTGCCAGCAGCTTAGGACTCGGCGGGGCTAGCGGAGACTACGAGCAGTACTTC. This gives the protein CASSLGLGGASGDYEQYF.

The chain carries TRBV11-2 and TRBJ2-7; D is undetermined. The V and J ends lost 2 bases and 6 bases respectively, with 11 bases between them. The CDR3 runs 13 residues. Germline-derived CDR1 and CDR2 are SGHAT and FQNNGV. The CDR3 region has the DNA TGTGCCAGCAGCTTACTTCGGTATTCCGAGCAGTACTTC. Translating it yields CASSLLRYSEQYF.

The chain joins TRBV5-1 to TRBJ1-1; D may be TRBD1 (6 bases). Germline CDR1 is SGHRS and CDR2 is YFSETQ. Deletions cut 2 bases from V and 4 bases from J, with 12 bases between. This CDR3 spans 14 amino acids. CDR3 nucleotide sequence: TGCGCCAGCAGCTTCGGGACAACGAGCACTGAAGCTTTCTTT. This gives the protein CASSFGTTSTEAFF.

The rearrangement joins TRBV6-1 to TRBJ2-1; 9 nucleotides match TRBD2. The CDR3 is 16 residues long. J gave up 0 bases and V 3 bases, and 3 bases lay outside the gene matches. Germline CDR1 MNHNS, CDR2 SASEGT. CDR3 in DNA: TGTGCCAGCAGTGAGAATAGCGGGAGCTCCTACAATGAGCAGTTCTTC. Protein sequence: CASSENSGSSYNEQFF.

This clone was seen just once. The chain recombines TRBV11-3 with TRBJ2-2; 10 bases fit TRBD2. The CDR3 is 18 residues long. Germline CDR1 is SGHNT and CDR2 is YENEEA. V lost 4 bases, J lost 5 bases, and 13 bases stayed unmatched. CDR3 residues: CASSSRASGGAGTGELFF. CDR3 coding DNA: TGTGCCAGCAGCTCACGAGCCAGCGGGGGGGCTGGAACCGGGGAGCTGTTTTTT. Complete variable domain (other parts from reference TRBV11-3 and TRBJ2-2): EAGVVQSPRYKIIEKKQPVAFWCNPISGHNTLYWYLQNLGQGPELLIRYENEEAVDDSQLPKDRFSAERLKGVDSTLKIQPAELGDSAVYLCASSSRASGGAGTGELFFGEGSRLTVL.

This chain joins TRBV29-1 and TRBJ1-1; the D gene is possibly TRBD1 (6 bases). CDR3 size: 13 residues. CDR1 and CDR2 from the germline V gene are SQVTM and ANQGSEA. Trimming cost V 4 bases and J 1 base, with 10 bases left between them. CDR3 region: CSVATTGNTEAFF. The CDR3 DNA reads as TGCAGCGTTGCTACGACAGGGAACACTGAAGCTTTCTTT.

The chain employs TRBV21-1 and TRBJ1-5; the table's D call of TRBD1 was not tested on the DNA. TRBV21-1 is a recognized pseudogene. The CDR3 totals 15 residues. The CDR3 sequence is CASTDTFHSNQPQHF. The CDR3 DNA reads as TGTGCCAGCACCGACACTTTCCATAGCAATCAGCCCCAGCATTTT.

The V and J genes are TRBV30 and TRBJ1-5; D not certain. This CDR3 is 13 amino acids long. The V end was cut by 5 bases, the J end by 2 bases, with 10 bases between. Germline-derived CDR1 and CDR2 are GTSNPN and SVGIG (reference sequence). CDR3 in DNA: TGTGCCTGGGCTGCCGGGGGCAATCAGCCCCAGCATTTT. It yields the protein CAWAAGGNQPQHF.

The J gene is TRBJ1-1, the V gene TRBV7-2; the match to TRBD1 covers 9 bases. Per the germline V gene, CDR1 is SGHTA and CDR2 is FQGNSA. The trim removed 5 bases at V and 6 bases at J, leaving 10 bases unmatched. CDR3 size: 15 residues. DNA of the CDR3: TGTGCCAGCAGCCCACAGGGGGCGCGACCCTCTGAAGCTTTCTTT. This sequence encodes CASSPQGARPSEAFF.

The chain links TRBV9 to TRBJ2-3, with D tentatively TRBD1 (5 bases). V was trimmed by 0 bases and J by 6 bases, leaving 17 bases between them. This CDR3 region has 16 residues. Germline CDR1 SGDLS, CDR2 YYNGEE. CDR3 nucleotides: TGTGCCAGCAGCGTAGGGGGCAGGGTTGAGGTTGATACGCAGTATTTT. Protein sequence: CASSVGGRVEVDTQYF. The complete variable domain, with remaining parts taken from reference TRBV9 and TRBJ2-3, reads DSGVTQTPKHLITATGQRVTLRCSPRSGDLSVYWYQQSLDQGLQFLIQYYNGEERAKGNILERFSAQQFPDLHSELNLSSLELGDSALYFCASSVGGRVEVDTQYFGPGTRLTVL.

This clone appeared a single time. The chain couples TRBV10-3 to TRBJ2-1; TRBD1 matches at 7 bases. Trimming at V came to 3 bases and at J to 7 bases, leaving 12 bases not matched to a gene. This CDR3 has 16 amino acids. Germline CDR1 and CDR2: ENHRY and SYGVKD. The CDR3 loop reads CAISDSRQGDGNEQFF. The CDR3, as DNA: TGTGCCATCAGTGATTCCCGACAGGGAGATGGAAATGAGCAGTTCTTC.

V gene TRBV13 combines with J gene TRBJ2-7; D perhaps matches TRBD1 (7 bases). The ends were cut back, 4 bases at V and 1 base at J, with 11 bases in the middle. CDR1 PRHDT and CDR2 FYEKMQ come from the germline V gene (reference sequence). The CDR3 has 14 residues. CDR3 sequence reads: CASSSTGRSYEQYF. The CDR3 nucleotides read TGTGCCAGCAGCTCGACAGGGAGGTCCTACGAGCAGTACTTC.

As DNA, the CDR3 is TGTGCCAGCAGCCTCTACGGGGAGGGCGAGCAGTACTTC. Residues: CASSLYGEGEQYF. This chain uses TRBV7-3 with TRBJ2-7; 7 positions match TRBD2. J gave up 6 bases and V 5 bases, and 7 bases lay outside the gene matches. The CDR3 has 13 amino acids. Germline CDR1 reads SGHTA; CDR2 reads FQGTGA.

The V call is TRBV24-1, the J call TRBJ2-3, with 7 bases lining up with TRBD1. J gave up 4 bases and V 7 bases, and 4 bases lay outside the gene matches. Germline CDR1 and CDR2: KGHDR and SFDVKD. The CDR3 loop spans 13 amino acids. CDR3 residues: CATRIGGSDTQYF. The CDR3 bases are TGTGCCACCAGGATAGGGGGCTCAGATACGCAGTATTTT.

The CDR3 nucleotides read TGTGCCAGCAGCCTGGGGGCCATAGGACAGGGTAGCAATCAGCCCCAGCATTTT. This sequence encodes CASSLGAIGQGSNQPQHF. The chain carries TRBV5-5 and TRBJ1-5; 8 bases fit TRBD1. Unmatched junction bases numbered 12, after V lost 4 bases and J lost 0 bases. The CDR3 spans 18 residues. The V gene's germline CDR1 is SGHKS and CDR2 YYEKEE (reference sequence). Filled out from reference TRBV5-5 and TRBJ1-5, the complete variable domain reads DAGVTQSPTHLIKTRGQQVTLRCSPISGHKSVSWYQQVLGQGPQFIFQYYEKEERGRGNFPDRFSARQFPNYSSELNVNALLLGDSALYLCASSLGAIGQGSNQPQHFGDGTRLSIL.

V gene TRBV3-1 (or the pseudogene TRBV3-2) combines with J gene TRBJ2-3, with D maybe TRBD2 (6 bases). Trimming pared 4 bases from V and 4 bases from J, leaving 18 bases between. CDR1 and CDR2 (germline): LGHDT, YNNKEL (reference sequence). This CDR3 comprises 16 residues. Here the CDR3 reads CASSPPLRGYADTQYF. CDR3 DNA sequence: TGTGCCAGCAGCCCCCCCCTCCGGGGGTACGCAGATACGCAGTATTTT.

This clone was recorded only once. The chain is built from TRBV7-2 and TRBJ2-7; TRBD1 might be the D (6 bases). The CDR3 totals 14 residues. Trimming pared 5 bases from V and 6 bases from J, leaving 17 bases between. Germline V lookup: CDR1 SGHTA, CDR2 FQGNSA. CDR3 sequence reads: CASSVRGQSSEQYF. The CDR3 DNA sequence: TGTGCCAGCAGCGTTCGCGGACAGTCAAGCGAGCAGTACTTC.

This clone was seen only once. The CDR3 DNA is TGTGCCAGCAGCTTGGACAGGGATACTGAAGCTTTCTTT. As protein: CASSLDRDTEAFF. The V gene is TRBV5-4, the J gene TRBJ1-1, with a tentative D call TRBD1 (6 bases). Germline CDR1 reads SGHNT; CDR2 reads YYREEE (reference sequence). CDR3 size: 13 residues. The V end lost 0 bases, the J end lost 5 bases, and 8 bases lay between the germline ends. Full variable domain (outside the CDR3, taken from reference TRBV5-4 and TRBJ1-1): ETGVTQSPTHLIKTRGQQVTLRCSSQSGHNTVSWYQQALGQGPQFIFQYYREEENGRGNFPPRFSGLQFPNYSSELNVNALELDDSALYLCASSLDRDTEAFFGQGTRLTVV.

This chain uses TRBV7-2 with TRBJ1-5; D remains unclear. Germline V lookup: CDR1 SGHTA, CDR2 FQGNSA. The V end lost 4 bases, the J end lost 3 bases, and 10 bases lay between the germline ends. The CDR3 consists of 14 residues. The CDR3 nucleotides are TGTGCCAGCAGCTACATGGACTTCAATCAGCCCCAGCATTTT. This codes for CASSYMDFNQPQHF.